These 14 T cell receptor beta chains were sequenced from one sample in a study of CD8 T cells in ankylosing spondylitis. MiXCR, applied by TCRdb to the 5' RACE reads, yields one record per CDR3 protein. This sample has around 890,000 distinct CDR3 sequences, with 10% to 15% found just once. These receptors' targets are unknown. Study-wide results and limits: Ankylosing spondylitis blood seemed to carry a telltale TCR beta motif made of roughly eight highly homologous variants.

Input material: blood, either unsorted or a sorted T cell fraction (not recorded which). The receptors were gathered from a male donor with ankylosing spondylitis.

This clonotype showed up just a few times. For the CDR3, the DNA is TGTGCCAGCAGTGAATTTGGACAGTCTGAAGCTTTCTTT. It specifies CASSEFGQSEAFF. This sequence joins TRBV25-1 and TRBJ1-1; the D gene is possibly TRBD1 (6 bases). V was pared by 1 base and J by 6 bases, with 9 bases between. The CDR3 contains 13 residues. Germline CDR1 MGHDK, CDR2 SYGVNS.

The chain joins TRBV12-3 or TRBV12-4 to TRBJ1-2, with D unresolved. This CDR3 region has 13 residues. Trimming took 7 bases from V and 8 from J, leaving 17 bases between them. CDR3 sequence (DNA): TGTGCCAGCATCTTAGCGGGTTTACGGGGCTACACCTTC. Translating it yields CASILAGLRGYTF.

CDR3 protein: CASAEVAGLTQYF. DNA for the CDR3: TGTGCCAGCGCTGAAGTGGCCGGGCTGACCCAGTACTTC. This chain uses TRBV6-1 with TRBJ2-5; D uncertain. Germline CDR1 MNHNS, CDR2 SASEGT. The CDR3 loop spans 13 amino acids. The ends were cut back, 8 bases at V and 7 bases at J, with 17 bases in the middle.

This chain connects TRBV27 to TRBJ2-1; 13 bases align to TRBD2. The CDR3 consists of 18 residues. The germline CDR1 and CDR2 sequences are MNHEY and SMNVEV (reference sequence). Trimming removed 5 bases from V and 3 bases from J; junction bases left unmatched: 10. CDR3 coding DNA: TGTGCCAGCAGTCAACCGGGACTAGCGGGGCCGAACTACAATGAGCAGTTCTTC. This translates into CASSQPGLAGPNYNEQFF.

J is TRBJ2-3 and V is TRBV4-3; 16 positions match TRBD2. Germline V gene data show CDR1 as LGHNA and CDR2 as YSLEER. The V segment lost 1 base and the J segment 6 bases; nucleotides outside the gene matches: 7. CDR3 size: 18 residues. The CDR3 loop is CASSQAGLAGGMADTQYF. CDR3 sequence (DNA): TGCGCCAGCAGCCAAGCGGGACTAGCGGGAGGGATGGCGGATACGCAGTATTTT.

V usage is TRBV6-1 and J usage is TRBJ1-2; tentative D call: TRBD1 (5 bases). Trimming took 5 bases from V and 7 from J, leaving 11 bases between them. Germline V gives CDR1 MNHNS, CDR2 SASEGT. The CDR3 has 12 amino acids. CDR3 sequence (DNA): TGTGCCAGCAGTCTGGGACTGTTTGGCTACACCTTC. Translation gives CASSLGLFGYTF.

This chain joins TRBV2 and TRBJ2-3; 9 positions agree with TRBD2. The ends lost 9 bases at V and 3 bases at J; junction bases unmatched: 13. The CDR3 is made up of 16 amino acids. Germline V gene lookup returns CDR1 SNHLY and CDR2 FYNNEI. As DNA, the CDR3 is TGTGCCAGTATGGAGGGGACTAGCCTGGGGACAGATACGCAGTATTTT. Translating it yields CASMEGTSLGTDTQYF.

This clonotype was counted only a few times. The gene calls are TRBV18 and TRBJ2-7; 8 nucleotides line up with TRBD2. Unmatched junction bases numbered 3, after V lost 3 bases and J lost 2 bases. This CDR3 spans 14 amino acids. CDR1 is KGHSH, CDR2 LQKENI, per germline. The CDR3 region has the DNA TGTGCCAGCTCACCGCCCGGGGGGGCCTACGAGCAGTACTTC. This encodes CASSPPGGAYEQYF. Variable domain in full (rest from reference TRBV18 and TRBJ2-7): NAGVMQNPRHLVRRRGQEARLRCSPMKGHSHVYWYRQLPEEGLKFMVYLQKENIIDESGMPKERFSAEFPKEGPSILRIQQVVRGDSAAYFCASSPPGGAYEQYFGPGTRLTVT.

In its sample, this clonotype was seen a few times. V gene TRBV6-5 combines with J gene TRBJ2-1; TRBD2 might be the D (6 bases). This CDR3 is 13 amino acids long. CDR1 MNHEY and CDR2 SVGAGI come from the germline V gene. Trimming left V 3 bases short and J 11 bases short, with 14 bases between. The CDR3 nucleotides read TGTGCCAGCAGTTATTCTCCTGCGGGACAGCAGTTCTTC. Amino acid sequence: CASSYSPAGQQFF.

The gene calls are TRBV28 and TRBJ2-7; D is unclear. The CDR3 spans 13 residues. V dropped 5 bases and J dropped 4 bases, with 12 bases sitting between them. CDR1 is MDHEN, CDR2 SYDVKM, per germline. CDR3: CASSRGWAYEQYF. Written as DNA, the CDR3 is TGTGCCAGCAGTCGTGGGTGGGCGTACGAGCAGTACTTC.

This clonotype appeared a few times. The V gene is TRBV7-2, the J gene TRBJ1-6; possible D gene TRBD1, 5 bases. Germline V gene sequence: CDR1 SGHTA, CDR2 FQGNSA. This CDR3 spans 15 amino acids. Trimming removed 3 bases at V and 6 bases at J, with 12 bases between. The CDR3 here is CASSFGASSNSPLHF. The CDR3 nucleotides are TGTGCCAGCAGCTTCGGGGCCAGCTCTAATTCACCCCTCCACTTT. The variable domain in full, completed from reference TRBV7-2 and TRBJ1-6, reads GAGVSQSPSNKVTEKGKDVELRCDPISGHTALYWYRQSLGQGLEFLIYFQGNSAPDKSGLPSDRFSAERTGGSVSTLTIQRTQQEDSAVYLCASSFGASSNSPLHFGNGTRLTVT.

The J gene is TRBJ2-7, the V gene TRBV20-1; 10 bases agree with TRBD1. The length of the CDR3 is 14 residues. CDR1 is DFQATT, CDR2 SNEGSKA, per germline (reference sequence). Trimming at V came to 3 bases and at J to 2 bases, leaving 4 bases not matched to a gene. The CDR3 region has the DNA TGCAGTGCTAGTACCGGGACAGGGGCCTACGAGCAGTACTTC. Its translation is CSASTGTGAYEQYF.

The table lists this clonotype with many counts. The junction departs from the called germline gene at one end, perhaps through a read error. This sequence joins TRBV7-7 and TRBJ2-5, with unresolved D. From germline, CDR1 is SSHAT and CDR2 FNYEAQ (reference sequence). CDR3 length: 13 residues. CDR3 in amino acids: CASSTFTRETQYF. CDR3 sequence (DNA): TGTGCTAGCAGCACATTCACGAGAGAGACCCAGTACTTC.

There are a few counts of this clonotype. This rearrangement joins TRBV5-6 to TRBJ2-7, with 8 bases lining up with TRBD1. Looked up from germline, CDR1 is SGHDT and CDR2 is YYEEEE. The CDR3 has 17 amino acids. Losses at the gene ends were 4 bases for V and 0 bases for J; bases not matched to a gene: 12. The CDR3 region is CASSTLRDRHSSYEQYF. DNA for the CDR3: TGTGCCAGCAGCACCCTCCGGGACAGGCATAGCTCCTACGAGCAGTACTTC.